The clone carrying this TCR beta chain occurred once. Noted time point: pretreatment peripheral blood. This entry belongs to a study of PD-L1 blockade in urothelial cancer. Study as a whole: Blood gave a median approximately 150,000 T cells.

Measured with immunoSEQ multiplex PCR; TCRdb has only the in-frame clones, and not every one. The data show 72,000 or so clones, approximately 84% seen once. Source: PBMCs, taken around atezolizumab (anti-PD-L1) treatment. This TCR came from a man aged 60-69 years with urothelial cancer.

The CDR3 spells CASSKDRVSYEQYF. In DNA form, the CDR3 reads TGTGCCAGCAGTAAAGACAGGGTATCCTACGAGCAGTACTTC. The chain couples TRBV28 to TRBJ2-7, with 7 nucleotides matching TRBD1. This CDR3 contains 14 residues. Germline V gene sequence: CDR1 MDHEN, CDR2 SYDVKM. V lost 5 bases, J lost 1 base, and 5 bases stayed unmatched.